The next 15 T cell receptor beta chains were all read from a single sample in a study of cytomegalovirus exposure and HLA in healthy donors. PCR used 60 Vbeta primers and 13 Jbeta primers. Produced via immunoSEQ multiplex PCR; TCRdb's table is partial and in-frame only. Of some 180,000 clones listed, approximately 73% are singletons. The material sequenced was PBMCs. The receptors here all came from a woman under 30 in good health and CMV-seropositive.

The CDR3 sequence: CASSERGRHEQYF. The CDR3 DNA reads as TGTGCCAGCAGCGAGCGGGGGCGTCACGAGCAGTACTTC. The V call is TRBV9, the J call TRBJ2-7; 8 bases align to TRBD2. V dropped 3 bases and J dropped 5; count of bases not matched to a gene: 4. Germline CDR1 SGDLS, CDR2 YYNGEE. The CDR3 runs to 13 residues. The whole variable domain, filled in from reference TRBV9 and TRBJ2-7, reads DSGVTQTPKHLITATGQRVTLRCSPRSGDLSVYWYQQSLDQGLQFLIQYYNGEERAKGNILERFSAQQFPDLHSELNLSSLELGDSALYFCASSERGRHEQYFGPGTRLTVT.

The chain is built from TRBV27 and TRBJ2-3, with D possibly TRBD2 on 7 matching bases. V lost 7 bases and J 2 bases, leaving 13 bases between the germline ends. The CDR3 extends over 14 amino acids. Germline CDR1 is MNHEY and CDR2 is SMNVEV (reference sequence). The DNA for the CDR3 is TGTGCCAGCACGGAGGGGGGGCTCACAGATACGCAGTATTTT. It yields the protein CASTEGGLTDTQYF.

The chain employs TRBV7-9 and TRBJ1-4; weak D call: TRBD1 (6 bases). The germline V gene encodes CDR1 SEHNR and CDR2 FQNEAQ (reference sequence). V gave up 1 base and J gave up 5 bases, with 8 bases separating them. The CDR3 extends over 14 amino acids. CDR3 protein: CASSLEDSNEKLFF. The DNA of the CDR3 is TGTGCCAGCAGCTTAGAGGACAGCAATGAAAAACTGTTTTTT. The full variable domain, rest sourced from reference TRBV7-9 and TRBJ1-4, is DTGVSQNPRHKITKRGQNVTFRCDPISEHNRLYWYRQTLGQGPEFLTYFQNEAQLEKSRLLSDRFSAERPKGSFSTLEIQRTEQGDSAMYLCASSLEDSNEKLFFGSGTQLSVL.

The CDR3, as DNA: TGTGCCAGCAGCTTGAGCGGGGGGGCCGGGGAGACCCAGTACTTC. Its translation: CASSLSGGAGETQYF. This chain links TRBV6-4 with TRBJ2-5, with 10 bases fitting TRBD2. V shed 6 bases, J shed 5 bases, and the junction held 9 bases outside the gene matches. The CDR3 covers 15 residues. The germline V gene encodes CDR1 MRHNA and CDR2 SNTAGT.

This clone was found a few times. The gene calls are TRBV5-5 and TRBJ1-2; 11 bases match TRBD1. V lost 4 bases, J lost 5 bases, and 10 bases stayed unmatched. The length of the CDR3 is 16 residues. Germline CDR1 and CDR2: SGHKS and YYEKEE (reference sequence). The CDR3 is CASSLTRGTGGYGYTF. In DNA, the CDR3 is TGTGCCAGCAGCCTAACCCGTGGGACAGGGGGATATGGCTACACCTTC.

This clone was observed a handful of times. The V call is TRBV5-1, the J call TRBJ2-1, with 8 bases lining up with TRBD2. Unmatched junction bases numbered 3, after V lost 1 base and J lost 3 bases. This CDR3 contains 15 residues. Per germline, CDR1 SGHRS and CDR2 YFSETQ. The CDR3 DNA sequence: TGCGCCAGCAGCTTGTCCGCGGGGGGCTACAATGAGCAGTTCTTC. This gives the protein CASSLSAGGYNEQFF.

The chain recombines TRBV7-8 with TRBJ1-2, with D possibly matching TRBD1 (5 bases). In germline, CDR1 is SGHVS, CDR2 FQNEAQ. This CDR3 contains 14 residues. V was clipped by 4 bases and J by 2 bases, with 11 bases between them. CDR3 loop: CASSSRVMNYGYTF. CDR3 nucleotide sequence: TGTGCCAGCAGCTCCAGGGTAATGAACTATGGCTACACCTTC.

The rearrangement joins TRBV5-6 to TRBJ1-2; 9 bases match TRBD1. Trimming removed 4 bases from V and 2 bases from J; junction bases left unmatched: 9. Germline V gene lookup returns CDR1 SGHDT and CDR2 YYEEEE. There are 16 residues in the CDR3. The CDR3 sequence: CASSGGGTGRNYGYTF. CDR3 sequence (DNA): TGTGCCAGCAGCGGGGGGGGGACAGGGAGAAACTATGGCTACACCTTC.

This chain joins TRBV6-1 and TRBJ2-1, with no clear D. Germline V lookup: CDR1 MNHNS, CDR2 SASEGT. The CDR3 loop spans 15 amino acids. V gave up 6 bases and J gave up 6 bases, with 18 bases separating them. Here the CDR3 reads CASRGDPLAVNEQFF. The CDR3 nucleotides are TGTGCCAGCAGGGGCGACCCTTTGGCAGTCAATGAGCAGTTCTTC.

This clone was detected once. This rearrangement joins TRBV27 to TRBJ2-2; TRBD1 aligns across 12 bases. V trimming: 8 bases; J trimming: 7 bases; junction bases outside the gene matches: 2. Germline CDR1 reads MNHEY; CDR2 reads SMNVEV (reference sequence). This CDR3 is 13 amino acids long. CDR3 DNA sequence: TGTGCCAGCGGGACAGGGGGCTTCGGGGAGCTGTTTTTT. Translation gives CASGTGGFGELFF.

CDR3 nucleotides: TGTGCCAGCAGTTACTCGAGTGGGGGCAGGTTAAACACCATATATTTT. This translates into CASSYSSGGRLNTIYF. This chain links TRBV6-5 with TRBJ1-3; possible D gene TRBD1, 6 bases. Trimming took 0 bases from V and 6 from J, leaving 15 bases between them. The germline V gene encodes CDR1 MNHEY and CDR2 SVGAGI. This CDR3 has 16 amino acids.

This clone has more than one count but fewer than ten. The CDR3 spells CASSLVQEYNEQFF. CDR3 in DNA: TGTGCCAGCAGCTTAGTACAGGAGTACAATGAGCAGTTCTTC. The chain employs TRBV7-9 and TRBJ2-1; maybe TRBD1 (5 bases). The CDR3 is made up of 14 amino acids. V lost 1 base and J lost 4, with 8 bases in between. Looked up from germline, CDR1 is SEHNR and CDR2 is FQNEAQ (reference sequence).

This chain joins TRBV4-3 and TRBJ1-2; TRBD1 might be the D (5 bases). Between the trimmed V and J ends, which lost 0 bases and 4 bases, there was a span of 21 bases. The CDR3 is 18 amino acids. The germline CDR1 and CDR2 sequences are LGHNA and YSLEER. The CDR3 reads CASSQEGQGSLYVYGYTF. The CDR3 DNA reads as TGCGCCAGCAGCCAAGAGGGGCAGGGCTCCCTCTACGTCTATGGCTACACCTTC.

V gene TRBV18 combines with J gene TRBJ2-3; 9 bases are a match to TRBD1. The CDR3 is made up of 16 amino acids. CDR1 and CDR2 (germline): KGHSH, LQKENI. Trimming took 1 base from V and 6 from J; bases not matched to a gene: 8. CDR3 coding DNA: TGTGCCAGCTCACCACTCCCGGGACAGGGAGTGGATACGCAGTATTTT. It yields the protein CASSPLPGQGVDTQYF.

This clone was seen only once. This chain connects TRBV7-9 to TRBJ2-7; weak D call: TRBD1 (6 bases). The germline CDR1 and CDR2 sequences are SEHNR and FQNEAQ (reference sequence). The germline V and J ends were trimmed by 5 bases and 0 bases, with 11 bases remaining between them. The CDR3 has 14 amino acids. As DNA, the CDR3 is TGTGCCAGCAGCCGGACAGCCGACTCCTACGAGCAGTACTTC. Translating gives CASSRTADSYEQYF.